These 28 T cell receptor beta chains originate from one sample sequenced in a study of blood T cell repertoires in COVID-19. Assay: immunoSEQ multiplex PCR; the TCRdb copy retains only in-frame clones and omits some. The data hold some 340,000 clones, with less than 85% observed a single time. Sequences were obtained from peripheral blood. The source of these receptors is a young woman with acute or convalescent COVID-19.

The count of this clone is one. The rearrangement uses TRBV28 and TRBJ1-2, with a weak D call TRBD1 (6 bases). V was pared by 5 bases and J by 0 bases, with 10 bases between. Germline loops: CDR1 MDHEN, CDR2 SYDVKM. The CDR3 is made up of 14 amino acids. The DNA of the CDR3 is TGTGCCAGCAGTCCCGGACAGTCTAACTATGGCTACACCTTC. Translated, it gives CASSPGQSNYGYTF.

This clone has a single count. The chain recombines TRBV6-5 with TRBJ1-4; 7 nucleotides match TRBD1. The V gene's germline CDR1 is MNHEY and CDR2 SVGAGI. The CDR3 has 15 residues. V shed 0 bases, J shed 8 bases, and the junction held 6 bases outside the gene matches. CDR3 region: CASSYSDRAGEKLFF. The CDR3 DNA is TGTGCCAGCAGTTACTCCGACAGGGCCGGGGAAAAACTGTTTTTT.

The chain joins TRBV18 to TRBJ2-7; 11 positions agree with TRBD1. The germline V gene encodes CDR1 KGHSH and CDR2 LQKENI. This CDR3 is 15 amino acids long. With V trimmed by 2 bases and J by 4 bases, 4 bases remained unmatched. The CDR3 protein is CASSPFGTGGYEQYF. The CDR3 nucleotides are TGTGCCAGCTCACCATTCGGGACAGGGGGATACGAGCAGTACTTC.

V usage is TRBV5-1 and J usage is TRBJ2-7; the match to TRBD1 covers 9 bases. CDR1 and CDR2 (germline): SGHRS, YFSETQ. This CDR3 region has 14 residues. V was clipped by 4 bases and J by 5 bases; unmatched bases: 7. DNA of the CDR3: TGCGCCAGCAGCAAAGGACAGGGGACCAACGAGCAGTACTTC. It translates to CASSKGQGTNEQYF.

The rearrangement uses TRBV9 and TRBJ2-7; 8 positions agree with TRBD1. Germline V lookup: CDR1 SGDLS, CDR2 YYNGEE. The CDR3 runs 16 residues. Losses at the gene ends were 0 bases for V and 3 bases for J; bases not matched to a gene: 8. The DNA of the CDR3 is TGTGCCAGCAGCGTAGAAGGGACAGGAACTTTCTACGAGCAGTACTTC. As protein: CASSVEGTGTFYEQYF.

CDR3 DNA: TGTGCCAGCAGCTTGGAGAGCGGCACCACAGATACGCAGTATTTT. Protein product: CASSLESGTTDTQYF. This chain connects TRBV5-6 to TRBJ2-3; D might be TRBD2 (5 bases). The CDR3 length is 15 residues. Trimming took 0 bases from V and 2 from J, leaving 10 bases between them. Germline assignment: CDR1 SGHDT and CDR2 YYEEEE. The entire variable domain, with the rest obtained from reference TRBV5-6 and TRBJ2-3, is as follows: DAGVTQSPTHLIKTRGQQVTLRCSPKSGHDTVSWYQQALGQGPQFIFQYYEEEERQRGNFPDRFSGHQFPNYSSELNVNALLLGDSALYLCASSLESGTTDTQYFGPGTRLTVL.

This chain uses TRBV27 with TRBJ2-4; TRBD1 might be the D (5 bases). Germline V gives CDR1 MNHEY, CDR2 SMNVEV (reference sequence). V lost 3 bases to trimming and J lost 8 bases, with 5 bases between them. The CDR3 is made up of 11 amino acids. The chain's CDR3 is CASSLGHIQYF. The CDR3 DNA reads as TGTGCCAGCAGTTTGGGGCACATTCAGTACTTC.

V is TRBV6-5 and J is TRBJ2-7; TRBD1 matches at 9 bases. The CDR3 covers 14 residues. V was pared by 6 bases and J by 6 bases, with 9 bases of the junction left unmatched. CDR1 and CDR2 from the germline V gene are MNHEY and SVGAGI. CDR3 in amino acids: CASRRQGGWFEQYF. Here the CDR3 DNA reads TGTGCCAGCAGAAGACAGGGGGGATGGTTCGAGCAGTACTTC.

V and J are TRBV3-1 (or the pseudogene TRBV3-2) and TRBJ2-7; D may be TRBD1 (6 bases). V shed 0 bases and J shed 3 bases, with 15 bases lying between them. Germline loops: CDR1 LGHDT, CDR2 YNNKEL (reference sequence). This CDR3 is built from 16 residues. CDR3 in DNA: TGTGCCAGCAGCCAAGAAGGAAGGACAGCCTTCTACGAGCAGTACTTC. This encodes CASSQEGRTAFYEQYF.

CDR3 nucleotides: TGTGCCACCCGCGGGGCCTTCGGACTAGCGGAGACCTACGAGCAGTACTTC. Its protein is CATRGAFGLAETYEQYF. V usage is TRBV10-3 and J usage is TRBJ2-7; TRBD2 agrees at 10 bases. V lost 10 bases to trimming and J lost 2 bases; unmatched junction nucleotides: 17. Germline loops: CDR1 ENHRY, CDR2 SYGVKD. The CDR3 covers 17 residues.

The gene calls are TRBV9 and TRBJ2-2; D is perhaps TRBD2 (6 bases). Germline V lookup: CDR1 SGDLS, CDR2 YYNGEE. CDR3 length equals 17 residues. V shed 1 base and J shed 3 bases, with 16 bases lying between them. CDR3: CASSVWGEARDTGELFF. In nucleotides, the CDR3 is TGTGCCAGCAGCGTATGGGGGGAGGCCCGGGACACCGGGGAGCTGTTTTTT. The whole variable domain, filled in from reference TRBV9 and TRBJ2-2, reads DSGVTQTPKHLITATGQRVTLRCSPRSGDLSVYWYQQSLDQGLQFLIQYYNGEERAKGNILERFSAQQFPDLHSELNLSSLELGDSALYFCASSVWGEARDTGELFFGEGSRLTVL.

V gene TRBV21-1 combines with J gene TRBJ2-1; the table names TRBD1, a call not compared with the DNA. TRBV21-1 is a recognized pseudogene. The CDR3 length is 17 residues. CDR3 in DNA: TGTGCCAGCAGCAAACACCGAAACAGGGCCCGGTACAATGAGCAGTTCTTC. Its protein is CASSKHRNRARYNEQFF.

This chain connects TRBV9 to TRBJ1-3; no reliable D call. Trimming shortened V by 0 bases and J by 0 bases, and 7 bases separated the two germline ends. Germline V gene lookup returns CDR1 SGDLS and CDR2 YYNGEE. The CDR3 runs to 15 residues. CDR3 in DNA: TGTGCCAGCAGCGTAGTACCAGACTCTGGAAACACCATATATTTT. Encoded protein: CASSVVPDSGNTIYF.

The CDR3 region has the DNA TGTGCCAGCAGCCCCCGGACAGGGACCGACAATGAGCAGTTCTTC. Protein product: CASSPRTGTDNEQFF. The chain employs TRBV9 and TRBJ2-1; 8 nucleotides line up with TRBD1. Looked up from germline, CDR1 is SGDLS and CDR2 is YYNGEE. V lost 4 bases and J lost 5; bases outside the gene matches: 8. The CDR3 spans 15 residues. The whole variable domain, filled in from reference TRBV9 and TRBJ2-1, reads DSGVTQTPKHLITATGQRVTLRCSPRSGDLSVYWYQQSLDQGLQFLIQYYNGEERAKGNILERFSAQQFPDLHSELNLSSLELGDSALYFCASSPRTGTDNEQFFGPGTRLTVL.

The CDR3 sequence: CASSPHRGQGYEQYF. The CDR3 region has the DNA TGTGCCAGCAGCCCTCACCGGGGACAGGGCTACGAGCAGTACTTC. This rearrangement joins TRBV28 to TRBJ2-7, with 9 bases that match TRBD1. The trim removed 6 bases at V and 3 bases at J, leaving 9 bases unmatched. CDR1 and CDR2 (germline): MDHEN, SYDVKM. The CDR3 spans 15 residues.

This chain uses TRBV6-2 or TRBV6-3 with TRBJ2-1; 8 bases fit TRBD2. This CDR3 is built from 17 residues. In germline, CDR1 is MNHEY, CDR2 SVGEGT. The V segment lost 3 bases and the J segment 8 bases; nucleotides outside the gene matches: 15. CDR3: CASSYGGSGGRTYEQFF. The CDR3 coding sequence is TGTGCCAGCAGTTATGGTGGGTCGGGGGGGCGTACGTATGAGCAGTTCTTC.

The rearrangement links TRBV6-5 to TRBJ2-1, with 10 nucleotides matching TRBD2. Germline lookup yields CDR1 MNHEY and CDR2 SVGAGI. V was clipped by 8 bases and J by 6 bases; unmatched bases: 4. The CDR3 loop spans 13 amino acids. The CDR3 region has the DNA TGTGCCAGCGGGGGACTAGCGCGCAATGAGCAGTTCTTC. Protein: CASGGLARNEQFF.

The V call is TRBV7-9, the J call TRBJ2-1; a possible D gene is TRBD2 (6 bases). V lost 4 bases and J 13 bases, leaving 17 bases between the germline ends. The germline V gene has CDR1 SEHNR and CDR2 FQNEAQ (reference sequence). The CDR3 runs to 13 residues. The CDR3 sequence is CASSSGGTPQQFF. In nucleotides, the CDR3 is TGTGCCAGCAGCTCCGGCGGGACTCCCCAACAGTTCTTC.

This chain connects TRBV15 to TRBJ1-2, with D possibly being TRBD1 (6 bases). The ends were cut back, 8 bases at V and 0 bases at J, with 13 bases in the middle. This CDR3 contains 14 residues. Per the germline V gene, CDR1 is LNHNV and CDR2 is YYDKDF (reference sequence). The CDR3 sequence: CATQRGTSNYGYTF. The CDR3 DNA reads as TGTGCCACCCAAAGGGGGACCTCTAACTATGGCTACACCTTC.

J is TRBJ2-6 and V is TRBV25-1; the D gene is possibly TRBD1 (6 bases). V was trimmed by 6 bases and J by 3 bases, leaving 18 bases between them. CDR1 is MGHDK and CDR2 is SYGVNS in the germline V gene. The CDR3 is made up of 17 amino acids. The CDR3 nucleotides are TGTGCCAGCAGCCCAGCAGGGGTCTTTGGTGGGGCCAACGTCCTGACTTTC. This gives the protein CASSPAGVFGGANVLTF.

The chain is built from TRBV5-6 and TRBJ1-6; no reliable D call. V was cut by 0 bases and J by 8 bases, with 15 bases left in between. Per germline, CDR1 SGHDT and CDR2 YYEEEE. This CDR3 has 16 amino acids. This CDR3 reads CASSLGGFPPHSPLHF. CDR3 DNA sequence: TGTGCCAGCAGCTTGGGAGGTTTCCCCCCCCATTCACCCCTCCACTTT.

The chain links TRBV19 to TRBJ1-1; D ambiguous. The CDR3 extends over 12 amino acids. V shed 5 bases and J shed 10 bases, with 14 bases lying between them. The V gene's germline CDR1 is LNHDA and CDR2 SQIVND (reference sequence). CDR3 DNA sequence: TGTGCCAGTAGTGACGTGCGCCTAGGAGCTTTCTTT. This gives the protein CASSDVRLGAFF. The full variable domain, with the rest looked up from reference TRBV19 and TRBJ1-1, is DGGITQSPKYLFRKEGQNVTLSCEQNLNHDAMYWYRQDPGQGLRLIYYSQIVNDFQKGDIAEGYSVSREKKESFPLTVTSAQKNPTAFYLCASSDVRLGAFFGQGTRLTVV.

The V and J genes are TRBV24-1 and TRBJ1-2, with 7 bases matching TRBD1. Unmatched junction bases numbered 5, after V lost 6 bases and J lost 2 bases. Germline CDR1 reads KGHDR; CDR2 reads SFDVKD. CDR3 length equals 14 residues. CDR3 in DNA: TGTGCCACCAGTCCACTGGACAGGAACTATGGCTACACCTTC. Translating gives CATSPLDRNYGYTF.

The V and J genes are TRBV24-1 and TRBJ1-1; 8 nucleotides align to TRBD1. This CDR3 has 14 amino acids. CDR1 is KGHDR and CDR2 is SFDVKD in the germline V gene. The V gene end was trimmed by 3 bases and the J gene end by 9 bases; junction bases not matched to a gene: 8. CDR3 coding DNA: TGTGCCACCAGTGATAGTCCCCCAGGGGGCAAAGCTTTCTTT. It yields the protein CATSDSPPGGKAFF.

The J gene is TRBJ1-2, the V gene TRBV7-2; 7 nucleotides line up with TRBD1. This CDR3 is 14 amino acids long. Germline CDR1 is SGHTA and CDR2 is FQGNSA. V shed 5 bases and J 8 bases; nucleotides not matched to a gene: 11. CDR3 DNA sequence: TGTGCCAGCAGCCCCTACCTACAGGGGATGGGCTACACCTTC. Amino acids: CASSPYLQGMGYTF.

The genes are TRBV4-1 and TRBJ1-4; 7 bases line up with TRBD1. V gave up 4 bases and J gave up 4 bases; unmatched junction bases: 6. The CDR3 covers 15 residues. In germline, CDR1 is MGHRA, CDR2 YSYEKL. The CDR3 sequence is CASSRSQGVNEKLFF. DNA of the CDR3: TGCGCCAGCAGCCGCAGCCAGGGGGTTAATGAAAAACTGTTTTTT.

This sequence joins TRBV30 and TRBJ1-2; D is perhaps TRBD1 (5 bases). Germline V gives CDR1 GTSNPN, CDR2 SVGIG (reference sequence). V was clipped by 0 bases and J by 1 base, with 9 bases between them. The CDR3 loop spans 14 amino acids. CDR3 amino acids: CAWSVNRGNYGYTF. CDR3 coding DNA: TGTGCCTGGAGTGTAAATAGGGGTAACTATGGCTACACCTTC.

This sequence joins TRBV29-1 and TRBJ2-7; 8 positions agree with TRBD1. CDR3 length: 12 residues. The V and J ends lost 3 bases and 5 bases, in that order; junction bases with no gene match: 3. Per the germline V gene, CDR1 is SQVTM and CDR2 is ANQGSEA. The CDR3 nucleotides are TGCAGCGTTGAGCAGGGGGCGGACGAGCAGTACTTC. Encoded protein: CSVEQGADEQYF.